Listed below are T cell receptor beta chains from one sample, sequenced in a study of Ad26.COV2.S vaccination and SARS-CoV-2 variants. Sequencing used immunoSEQ multiplex PCR; TCRdb keeps in-frame clones, though not all of them. The data contain hundreds of thousands of clones, 92% of them seen just once; the ten biggest clones take up 3.5% to 4.5%. The starting material was peripheral blood, obtained after recovery from COVID-19. These receptors all come from a human donor who had recovered from COVID-19. The CDR3 runs from the conserved cysteine through the conserved F or W. D genes are given only for firm matches. Not all rows give a size; the values are once, few, many and, for expanded clones, a class.

v_call,j_call,cdr3_length,clone_size,d_call,cdr3_aa,cdr3_nt
TRBV7-2,TRBJ1-2,13,NA,NA,CASSLQGNYGYTF,TGTGCCAGCAGCTTACAGGGAAACTATGGCTACACCTTC
TRBV7-6,TRBJ2-5,17,NA,TRBD2,CASSRSSSGGNQETQYF,TGTGCCAGCAGCCGATCTTCTAGCGGGGGCAATCAAGAGACCCAGTACTTC
TRBV12-3/TRBV12-4,TRBJ1-6,13,once,NA,CASSGPSGSPLHF,TGTGCCAGCAGTGGCCCCTCGGGTTCACCCCTCCACTTT
TRBV6-5,TRBJ2-7,13,NA,NA,CASSTVRSYEQYF,TGTGCCAGCAGCACCGTAAGGTCCTACGAGCAGTACTTC
TRBV7-2,TRBJ2-5,13,NA,NA,CASSGQLRETQYF,TGTGCCAGCAGCGGGCAACTGCGGGAGACCCAGTACTTC
TRBV13,TRBJ1-2,13,once,NA,CASSFGLNYGYTF,TGTGCCAGCAGCTTCGGCCTTAACTATGGCTACACCTTC
TRBV7-9,TRBJ1-1,14,NA,NA,CASSLGERGTEAFF,TGTGCCAGCAGCTTGGGAGAACGAGGCACTGAAGCTTTCTTT
TRBV28,TRBJ1-6,16,few,NA,CASSPPGGLGGSPLHF,TGTGCCAGCAGTCCCCCTGGGGGGCTCGGGGGTTCACCCCTCCACTTT
TRBV29-1,TRBJ1-5,13,NA,NA,CSEQTDSNQPQHF,TGCAGCGAGCAGACAGATAGCAATCAGCCCCAGCATTTT
TRBV3-1/TRBV3-2,TRBJ1-3,13,few,NA,CASSQVSGNTIYF,TGTGCCAGCAGCCAAGTTTCTGGAAACACCATATATTTT
TRBV9,TRBJ2-7,16,once,TRBD1,CASSVGPGTGTYEQYF,TGTGCCAGCAGCGTAGGCCCCGGGACAGGCACCTACGAGCAGTACTTC
TRBV9,TRBJ2-5,16,NA,TRBD2,CASSVAGAGGIETQYF,TGTGCCAGCAGCGTAGCTGGAGCGGGGGGTATCGAGACCCAGTACTTC
TRBV6-2/TRBV6-3,TRBJ1-2,14,NA,NA,CASSYQGLGSGYTF,TGTGCCAGCAGTTACCAGGGGCTCGGCTCTGGCTACACCTTC
TRBV4-2,TRBJ2-7,12,NA,NA,CASSQDSYEQYF,TGTGCCAGCAGCCAAGACAGCTACGAGCAGTACTTC
TRBV4-3,TRBJ1-1,15,NA,NA,CASSQILKGRAEAFF,TGCGCCAGCAGCCAAATCCTAAAAGGTCGAGCTGAAGCTTTCTTT
TRBV11-2,TRBJ2-7,12,NA,TRBD1,CASRPTGDEQYF,TGTGCCAGTAGACCCACAGGGGACGAGCAGTACTTC
TRBV6-2/TRBV6-3,TRBJ2-7,14,NA,NA,CASSYRQGGHEQYF,TGTGCCAGCAGTTATCGACAGGGAGGCCACGAGCAGTACTTC
TRBV28,TRBJ2-3,14,NA,TRBD2,CASNERGGRDTQYF,TGTGCCAGCAATGAGCGGGGAGGTAGAGATACGCAGTATTTT
TRBV3-1/TRBV3-2,TRBJ2-5,14,NA,NA,CASSQGRGGETQYF,TGTGCCAGCAGCCAAGGTCGCGGCGGGGAGACCCAGTACTTC
TRBV4-3,TRBJ2-1,16,NA,NA,CASSQGGRGAYNEQFF,TGCGCCAGCAGCCAAGGCGGGCGCGGGGCCTACAATGAGCAGTTCTTC
TRBV27,TRBJ1-2,13,NA,NA,CASGYRVEDGYTF,TGTGCCAGCGGATACAGGGTGGAGGATGGCTACACCTTC
TRBV19,TRBJ2-3,14,NA,NA,CASRSRAPADTQYF,TGTGCCAGTAGGTCTCGGGCCCCCGCAGATACGCAGTATTTT